The rows below give T cell receptor beta chains drawn from one sample of a study of preoperative IRX-2 immunotherapy in early breast cancer. TCRdb keeps only in-frame clones here, not all; method: immunoSEQ multiplex PCR. The sample comprises approximately 26,000 clones, roughly four fifths of which are singletons, and less than 8% rests with the top ten. The sequences come from lymph node tissue, collected after IRX-2 immunotherapy. The source of these receptors is a human donor with breast cancer. Each CDR3 is given with its conserved first and last residue. D genes are given only for firm matches. The size of a clone is reported for some rows only, either as once, few or many, or as a class for expanded clones.

v_call	d_call	clone_size	j_call	cdr3_nt	cdr3_aa
TRBV6-8	-	-	TRBJ2-3	TGTGCCATCAGTGGGAGCGGACGGGGCACAGATACGCAGTATTTT	CAISGSGRGTDTQYF
TRBV18	TRBD2	-	TRBJ2-5	TGTGCCAGCTCACCAACCAAGACTAGCGGGATCCAAGAGACCCAGTACTTC	CASSPTKTSGIQETQYF
TRBV18	-	-	TRBJ1-2	TGTGCCAGCTCACCACCCCAGGGGAACTATGGCTACACCTTC	CASSPPQGNYGYTF
TRBV9	-	-	TRBJ1-2	TGTGCCAGCAGAGAGGAACAGCATGGCTACACCTTC	CASREEQHGYTF
TRBV19	-	once	TRBJ2-7	TGTGCCAGTAGTATAACCCAGGGAGGTAATAAAGACGAGCAGTACTTC	CASSITQGGNKDEQYF
TRBV15	-	-	TRBJ2-1	TGTGCCACCAGCAGCCCCCCAGGATATATCTACAATGAGCAGTTCTTC	CATSSPPGYIYNEQFF
TRBV19	TRBD1	-	TRBJ1-2	TGTGCCAGTAGTACGGCGGACAGGGTTTTGGATGGCTACACCTTC	CASSTADRVLDGYTF
TRBV6-8	TRBD2	-	TRBJ2-7	TGTGCCATCAGTGCACGGACTAGCGGGAGCGAGCAGTACTTC	CAISARTSGSEQYF
TRBV5-1	-	-	TRBJ1-5	TGCGCCAGCAGCTCGACAGTTGGGGGAGATCAGCCCCAGCATTTT	CASSSTVGGDQPQHF
TRBV6-8	TRBD2	-	TRBJ2-7	TGTGCCAGCAGTGACCCAGGACTCCTAGCGGGGGGGTGGTCCGAGCAGTACTTC	CASSDPGLLAGGWSEQYF
TRBV6-8	TRBD2	-	TRBJ2-1	TGTGCCAGCAGTCCCTATGAGGGGACTAGCGGATACAATGAGCAGTTCTTC	CASSPYEGTSGYNEQFF
TRBV11-3	-	few	TRBJ1-1	TGTGCCAGCAGCTTGTTTCGGAGGACAATGAACACTGAAGCTTTCTTT	CASSLFRRTMNTEAFF
TRBV7-6	-	-	TRBJ2-1	TGTGCCAGCAGCTTCTCACAGGGAAACAATGAGCAGTTCTTC	CASSFSQGNNEQFF
TRBV7-1	-	-	TRBJ2-7	TGTGCCAGCAGCTTGGGGGCCGGAAAAACCACCTACGAGCAGTACTTC	CASSLGAGKTTYEQYF
TRBV28	-	-	TRBJ1-5	TGTGCCAGCACCCAGACACTCGCTAGCAATCAGCCCCAGCATTTT	CASTQTLASNQPQHF
TRBV28	-	-	TRBJ1-3	TGTGCCAGCAGCCCTCCTAGCTCTGGAAACACCATATATTTT	CASSPPSSGNTIYF